There are a few counts of the clone carrying this T cell receptor (beta chain). Its matching antigen is unknown. Other DNA sequences in the sample encode the same CDR3. The sample belongs to a study of radiotherapy plus CTLA-4 blockade in lung cancer. Background on the study: Among enrolled patients, less than 20% responded and roughly 31% achieved disease control.

Regarding the study as a whole: Following radiotherapy plus ipilimumab, tumor-derived TCR clones expanded in the blood. Interferon-beta and early blood T cell clone dynamics reportedly predicted response best.

The CDR3 is made up of 12 amino acids. Germline V gene sequence: CDR1 SNHLY, CDR2 FYNNEI. The ends were cut back, 1 base at V and 2 bases at J, with 2 bases in the middle. Using immunoSEQ multiplex PCR, the repertoire was profiled, and TCRdb retains in-frame clones only, with some absent. This sample carries 85,000 to 95,000 clones, roughly 80% of them seen once, and the ten largest clones take 25%. The TCR originated in a human donor with non-small cell lung cancer that progressed on radiotherapy plus ipilimumab. This chain uses TRBV2 with TRBJ2-5; D remains unclear. The material was peripheral blood, obtained from a patient treated with radiotherapy plus ipilimumab. This chain's CDR3 is CASSEGQETQYF. CDR3 nucleotides: TGTGCCAGCAGTGAAGGGCAAGAGACCCAGTACTTC.